Each of the 20 T cell receptor beta chains below was sequenced from the same sample in a study of blood T cell repertoires in COVID-19. Clones were read by immunoSEQ multiplex PCR, and TCRdb kept only the in-frame ones, dropping some. This sample yields under 400,000 clones, of which 88% are seen a single time; about 0.94% belongs to the top ten. The material sequenced was PBMCs or T cells enriched from blood (not recorded which). The receptors originated from a woman aged 25 to 45 who had been exposed to COVID-19.

This clone was seen just once. The J gene is TRBJ2-5, the V gene TRBV3-1 (or the pseudogene TRBV3-2); TRBD2 agrees at 10 bases. The CDR3 has 17 residues. After removal of 1 base from V and 5 bases from J, the junction contained 10 bases not matched to a gene. Germline V gene data show CDR1 as LGHDT and CDR2 as YNNKEL (reference sequence). CDR3 region: CASSQVASGREGETQYF. Written as DNA, the CDR3 is TGTGCCAGCAGCCAAGTGGCTAGCGGGAGAGAGGGGGAGACCCAGTACTTC.

This rearrangement joins TRBV5-1 to TRBJ2-3, with TRBD2 identical over 8 bases. Germline CDR1 SGHRS, CDR2 YFSETQ. The CDR3 totals 16 residues. V was pared by 4 bases and J by 0 bases, with 7 bases of the junction left unmatched. The CDR3 DNA reads as TGCGCCAGCAGCAACGGACTAGCCGAGAGCACAGATACGCAGTATTTT. Translation: CASSNGLAESTDTQYF.

The rearrangement joins TRBV19 to TRBJ2-2; TRBD2 aligns across 10 bases. J gave up 0 bases and V 4 bases, and 8 bases lay outside the gene matches. CDR3 length: 18 residues. The germline V gene encodes CDR1 LNHDA and CDR2 SQIVND (reference sequence). CDR3 coding DNA: TGTGCCAGTAGTACAGCGGGAGGGATAAGCGCGAACACCGGGGAGCTGTTTTTT. It codes for CASSTAGGISANTGELFF.

V gene TRBV10-2 combines with J gene TRBJ1-2, with 8 positions matching TRBD1. From germline, CDR1 is WSHSY and CDR2 SAAADI. The CDR3 sequence is 16 residues long. J lost 6 bases, V lost 2 bases, and 11 bases had no gene match. The CDR3 coding sequence is TGCGCCAGCAGTGAGACGCGGATTGGGACAGGTCATGGCTACACCTTC. Protein product: CASSETRIGTGHGYTF.

The rearrangement links TRBV27 to TRBJ1-4; 8 bases match TRBD1. Losses at the gene ends were 2 bases for V and 5 bases for J; bases not matched to a gene: 7. The CDR3 has 16 amino acids. CDR1 and CDR2 from the germline V gene are MNHEY and SMNVEV (reference sequence). CDR3 in amino acids: CASSLSRQGLNEKLFF. DNA for the CDR3: TGTGCCAGCAGTTTAAGTCGACAGGGGTTGAATGAAAAACTGTTTTTT.

This chain uses TRBV5-6 with TRBJ1-3, with 7 bases lining up with TRBD1. CDR3 size: 15 residues. After removal of 2 bases from V and 0 bases from J, the junction contained 2 bases not matched to a gene. The germline gives CDR1 SGHDT, CDR2 YYEEEE. CDR3 bases: TGTGCCAGCAGCTTCCAGGGGGTCTCTGGAAACACCATATATTTT. This encodes CASSFQGVSGNTIYF.

The rearrangement links TRBV28 to TRBJ2-7; TRBD2 agrees at 8 bases. Trimming removed 7 bases from V and 5 bases from J; junction bases left unmatched: 13. Germline assignment: CDR1 MDHEN and CDR2 SYDVKM. The CDR3 spans 15 residues. CDR3 coding DNA: TGTGCCAGCACCCCACCGACGGGAGGGCCCCACGAGCAGTACTTC. Its translation: CASTPPTGGPHEQYF.

Notes on this clone: Other DNA sequences in the same sample also yield this CDR3. This chain links TRBV9 with TRBJ2-7; 10 nucleotides align to TRBD2. Germline trimming cut 3 bases from V and 3 bases from J; bases unmatched to any gene: 6. Germline CDR1 is SGDLS and CDR2 is YYNGEE. The CDR3 has 15 residues. The CDR3 here is CASSAGASGSYEQYF. DNA of the CDR3: TGTGCCAGCAGCGCCGGCGCTAGCGGGAGCTACGAGCAGTACTTC.

The CDR3 spells CASSESGGSYEQYF. CDR3 nucleotide sequence: TGTGCCAGCAGTGAATCGGGGGGCTCCTACGAGCAGTACTTC. The chain combines TRBV6-1 with TRBJ2-7; 7 positions agree with TRBD2. There are 14 residues in the CDR3. Germline V gives CDR1 MNHNS, CDR2 SASEGT. V was clipped by 2 bases and J by 0 bases; unmatched bases: 1.

This chain joins TRBV19 and TRBJ1-1; TRBD1 matches at 8 bases. This CDR3 is 16 amino acids long. V lost 3 bases to trimming and J lost 4 bases; unmatched junction nucleotides: 10. Germline CDR1 and CDR2: LNHDA and SQIVND (reference sequence). The CDR3 DNA is TGTGCCAGTAGTATTGTGGCAGGGGGCAGGGGCACTGAAGCTTTCTTT. Translating it yields CASSIVAGGRGTEAFF.

This clone is a singleton in its sample. The V call is TRBV7-2, the J call TRBJ1-1; unclear D gene. The CDR3 extends over 13 amino acids. Germline V gene sequence: CDR1 SGHTA, CDR2 FQGNSA. With 5 bases removed from V and 10 bases from J, the gap between germline ends came to 17 bases. CDR3 in DNA: TGTGCCAGCAGCGCAGTCACCCGAAGTGTAGCTTTCTTT. It specifies CASSAVTRSVAFF.

This clone has a single count. This chain uses TRBV28 with TRBJ2-3; D remains ambiguous. V lost 5 bases to trimming and J lost 4 bases, with 13 bases between them. The CDR3 totals 14 residues. CDR1 is MDHEN, CDR2 SYDVKM, per germline. The CDR3 DNA is TGTGCCAGCAGTACCCGGAGCTCGGCAGATACGCAGTATTTT. Protein sequence: CASSTRSSADTQYF. Using reference TRBV28 and TRBJ2-3 for the parts outside the CDR3, the full variable domain is DVKVTQSSRYLVKRTGEKVFLECVQDMDHENMFWYRQDPGLGLRLIYFSYDVKMKEKGDIPEGYSVSREKKERFSLILESASTNQTSMYLCASSTRSSADTQYFGPGTRLTVL.

The V gene is TRBV11-3, the J gene TRBJ2-7, with TRBD2 identical over 8 bases. This CDR3 has 14 amino acids. Looked up from germline, CDR1 is SGHNT and CDR2 is YENEEA. The V and J ends lost 4 bases and 2 bases, in that order; junction bases with no gene match: 4. Written as DNA, the CDR3 is TGTGCCAGCAGCTCCCGGGAGGGCCCCTACGAGCAGTACTTC. It yields the protein CASSSREGPYEQYF.

This rearrangement joins TRBV5-4 to TRBJ2-1; 7 bases agree with TRBD2. The CDR3 loop spans 15 amino acids. The germline CDR1 and CDR2 sequences are SGHNT and YYREEE (reference sequence). After removal of 1 base from V and 2 bases from J, the junction contained 3 bases not matched to a gene. The CDR3 here is CASSLRRETYNEQFF. The CDR3 DNA follows: TGTGCCAGCAGCTTGAGGCGGGAGACCTACAATGAGCAGTTCTTC.

This clone came up once. V and J are TRBV2 and TRBJ2-5; a weak D match, TRBD1 (7 bases). There are 13 residues in the CDR3. V was cut by 6 bases and J by 4 bases, with 12 bases left in between. Germline V gene data show CDR1 as SNHLY and CDR2 as FYNNEI. In DNA, the CDR3 is TGTGCCAGCAGAGCAGGGGGGAGAGAGACCCAGTACTTC. This codes for CASRAGGRETQYF.

V gene TRBV11-2 combines with J gene TRBJ2-7; the match to TRBD1 covers 7 bases. V lost 5 bases and J lost 4; bases outside the gene matches: 11. Germline V gene sequence: CDR1 SGHAT, CDR2 FQNNGV. The CDR3 is 15 amino acids. The CDR3 coding sequence is TGTGCCAGCAGCCTCCAGATGGACAGGTGGTACGAGCAGTACTTC. As protein: CASSLQMDRWYEQYF. Filled out from reference TRBV11-2 and TRBJ2-7, the complete variable domain reads EAGVAQSPRYKIIEKRQSVAFWCNPISGHATLYWYQQILGQGPKLLIQFQNNGVVDDSQLPKDRFSAERLKGVDSTLKIQPAKLEDSAVYLCASSLQMDRWYEQYFGPGTRLTVT.

The genes are TRBV28 and TRBJ2-7, with TRBD2 matching 14 bases. This CDR3 is 17 amino acids long. V lost 7 bases, J lost 1 base, and 9 bases stayed unmatched. The germline V gene encodes CDR1 MDHEN and CDR2 SYDVKM. This CDR3 is CASTPPGLAGESYEQYF. The CDR3 bases are TGTGCCAGCACCCCGCCGGGACTAGCGGGAGAATCCTACGAGCAGTACTTC.

The chain recombines TRBV6-5 with TRBJ2-1; D remains unclear. The CDR3 spans 15 residues. Germline assignment: CDR1 MNHEY and CDR2 SVGAGI. V was cut by 5 bases and J by 3 bases, with 14 bases left in between. As DNA, the CDR3 is TGTGCCAGCAGTAAACAGCCCAGTGTCTACAATGAGCAGTTCTTC. It is translated as CASSKQPSVYNEQFF.

This chain links TRBV20-1 with TRBJ2-7; the D gene is possibly TRBD1 (6 bases). V lost 6 bases and J lost 3, with 9 bases in between. From germline, CDR1 is DFQATT and CDR2 SNEGSKA (reference sequence). The CDR3 runs to 11 residues. CDR3 nucleotides: TGCAGTGCGCACAGGGTCTACGAGCAGTACTTC. It specifies CSAHRVYEQYF.

The chain combines TRBV5-8 with TRBJ1-2, with 7 bases fitting TRBD1. V lost 0 bases to trimming and J lost 1 base; unmatched junction nucleotides: 3. Per germline, CDR1 SGHTS and CDR2 YDEGEE. The CDR3 contains 15 residues. Here the CDR3 DNA reads TGTGCCAGCAGCTTGGGAGGGGGCCGTAACTATGGCTACACCTTC. It is translated as CASSLGGGRNYGYTF.